This T cell receptor beta chain was recovered during a study of beta chain features in type 1 diabetes. The entirety of the isolated RNA underwent reverse transcription, so expressed TCRB transcripts were sequenced. Method: immunoSEQ multiplex PCR; TCRdb's copy keeps in-frame clones and lacks some. The table lists hundreds of thousands of clones, around 15% of them singletons. The V segment lost 3 bases and the J segment 0 bases; nucleotides outside the gene matches: 5. Per the germline V gene, CDR1 is KGHSH and CDR2 is LQKENI. This CDR3 region has 16 residues. The V gene is TRBV18, the J gene TRBJ2-5, with 9 bases fitting TRBD2. Sequenced: naive CD4+ T cells from blood. The clonotype comes from a man between 18 and 35 years old in good health. The CDR3 DNA reads as TGTGCCAGCTCACCTCTAGCGGGGAAGTACCAAGAGACCCAGTACTTC. Its translation: CASSPLAGKYQETQYF.